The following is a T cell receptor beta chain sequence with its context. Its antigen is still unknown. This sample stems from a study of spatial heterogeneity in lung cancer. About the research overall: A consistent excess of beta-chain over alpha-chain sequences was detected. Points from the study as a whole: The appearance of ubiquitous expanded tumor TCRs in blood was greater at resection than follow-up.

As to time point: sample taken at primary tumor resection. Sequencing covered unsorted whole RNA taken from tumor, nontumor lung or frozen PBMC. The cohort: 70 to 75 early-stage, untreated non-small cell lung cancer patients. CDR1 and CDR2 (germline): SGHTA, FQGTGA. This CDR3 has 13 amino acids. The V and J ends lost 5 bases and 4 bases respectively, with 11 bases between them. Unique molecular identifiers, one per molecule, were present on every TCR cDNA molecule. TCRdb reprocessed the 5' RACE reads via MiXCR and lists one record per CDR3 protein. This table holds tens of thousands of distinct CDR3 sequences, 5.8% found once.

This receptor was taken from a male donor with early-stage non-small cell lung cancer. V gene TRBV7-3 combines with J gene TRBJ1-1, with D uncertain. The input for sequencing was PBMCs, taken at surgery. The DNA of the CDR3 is TGTGCCAGCAGCCGTGGGTCGCGCACTGAAGCTTTCTTT. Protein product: CASSRGSRTEAFF. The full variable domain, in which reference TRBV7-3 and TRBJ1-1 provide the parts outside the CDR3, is GAGVSQTPSNKVTEKGKYVELRCDPISGHTALYWYRQSLGQGPEFLIYFQGTGAADDSGLPNDRFFAVRPEGSVSTLKIQRTERGDSAVYLCASSRGSRTEAFFGQGTRLTVV.